Following are 23 T cell receptor beta chains from one sample sequenced in a study of T-cell memory formation after mild COVID-19. TCRdb recomputed calls from the 5' RACE reads with MiXCR, one row per CDR3 protein. The top ten hold around a fifth of the sample, which has 300,000 to 400,000 distinct CDR3 sequences, 13% to 15% seen once. Sequencing input: PBMCs or a T cell subset sorted from them (not recorded which). The source of these receptors is a man between 18 and 29 years old who had mild COVID-19 (a few samples of this study predate the infection). Cell type and time point are not known.

This clonotype showed up just a few times. The rearrangement joins TRBV7-8 to TRBJ2-3; unclear D gene. Trimming left V 5 bases short and J 0 bases short, with 18 bases between. The CDR3 contains 17 residues. Germline-derived CDR1 and CDR2 are SGHVS and FQNEAQ. The CDR3 coding sequence is TGTGCCAGCAGCGGGCCCTTGACGGCGACTAGCACAGATACGCAGTATTTT. Its translation is CASSGPLTATSTDTQYF. The full variable domain, rest sourced from reference TRBV7-8 and TRBJ2-3, is GAGVSQSPRYKVAKRGQDVALRCDPISGHVSLFWYQQALGQGPEFLTYFQNEAQLDKSGLPSDRFFAERPEGSVSTLKIQRTQQEDSAVYLCASSGPLTATSTDTQYFGPGTRLTVL.

This clonotype was detected only a few times. This sequence joins TRBV20-1 and TRBJ2-3; D is perhaps TRBD2 (5 bases). V was trimmed by 5 bases and J by 2 bases, leaving 14 bases between them. CDR1 and CDR2 (germline): DFQATT, SNEGSKA (reference sequence). The CDR3 length is 14 residues. Here the CDR3 reads CSADGGRITDTQYF. Written as DNA, the CDR3 is TGCAGTGCTGACGGAGGACGAATCACAGATACGCAGTATTTT.

The chain employs TRBV27 and TRBJ1-5, with 9 bases that match TRBD1. The CDR3 totals 16 residues. The germline CDR1 and CDR2 sequences are MNHEY and SMNVEV (reference sequence). V lost 1 base and J lost 5; bases outside the gene matches: 6. The CDR3 DNA sequence: TGTGCCAGCAGTTTATATCCGGGACAGGGATATCAGCCCCAGCATTTT. Translation gives CASSLYPGQGYQPQHF.

Only a few counts were recorded for this clonotype. CDR3 bases: TGTGCCAGCAGCTCCCCGACTGTTATTCAGTACTTC. Translating it yields CASSSPTVIQYF. The rearrangement uses TRBV7-2 and TRBJ2-4; D gene uncertain. Germline V CDR1 and CDR2: SGHTA, FQGNSA. Trimming cost V 4 bases and J 10 bases, with 11 bases left between them. The CDR3 is 12 amino acids.

This CDR3 reads CSALSGGPLGEQFF. The CDR3 nucleotides read TGCAGTGCCCTTAGCGGGGGGCCCCTCGGTGAGCAGTTCTTC. The chain carries TRBV20-1 and TRBJ2-1, with 10 bases fitting TRBD2. V lost 6 bases to trimming and J lost 9 bases; unmatched junction nucleotides: 11. In germline, CDR1 is DFQATT, CDR2 SNEGSKA (reference sequence). The CDR3 consists of 14 residues.

The CDR3: CASSSRDRPGYTF. The CDR3 region has the DNA TGTGCCAGCAGTTCTCGTGACAGGCCTGGCTACACCTTC. The chain is built from TRBV7-3 and TRBJ1-2, with a possible D match to TRBD1 (6 bases). CDR1 is SGHTA, CDR2 FQGTGA, per germline. There are 13 residues in the CDR3. V lost 6 bases and J lost 7, with 15 bases in between.

This clonotype has a handful of counts. The rearrangement joins TRBV12-3 or TRBV12-4 to TRBJ2-1; TRBD1 matches at 9 bases. Germline trimming cut 6 bases from V and 9 bases from J; bases unmatched to any gene: 3. The CDR3 is 12 residues long. The DNA for the CDR3 is TGTGCCAGCAGGGGGACAGGGTCTGAGCAGTTCTTC. This translates into CASRGTGSEQFF.

This clonotype was seen a few times. V and J are TRBV14 and TRBJ2-3, with 12 bases fitting TRBD2. V gave up 6 bases and J gave up 4 bases; unmatched junction bases: 5. This CDR3 contains 15 residues. Germline V gene data show CDR1 as SGHDN and CDR2 as FVKESK. CDR3 loop: CASRPSGGASDTQYF. The CDR3 DNA sequence: TGTGCCAGCAGACCTAGCGGGGGGGCCTCAGATACGCAGTATTTT. The full variable domain, its missing parts supplied by reference TRBV14 and TRBJ2-3, is EAGVTQFPSHSVIEKGQTVTLRCDPISGHDNLYWYRRVMGKEIKFLLHFVKESKQDESGMPNNRFLAERTGGTYSTLKVQPAELEDSGVYFCASRPSGGASDTQYFGPGTRLTVL.

The chain joins TRBV7-9 to TRBJ2-7, with D hard to call. The germline V gene encodes CDR1 SEHNR and CDR2 FQNEAQ (reference sequence). This CDR3 region has 13 residues. Trimming shortened V by 1 base and J by 5 bases, and 9 bases separated the two germline ends. The CDR3 sequence: CASSLERLHEQYF. CDR3 coding DNA: TGTGCCAGCAGCTTAGAACGGCTCCACGAGCAGTACTTC.

This clonotype was detected many times. This sequence joins TRBV7-2 and TRBJ1-2; D is unresolved. V gave up 3 bases and J gave up 6 bases, with 11 bases separating them. In germline, CDR1 is SGHTA, CDR2 FQGNSA. The CDR3 spans 13 residues. DNA of the CDR3: TGTGCCAGCAGCTTGTATGCGGCTGATGGCTACACCTTC. Its protein product is CASSLYAADGYTF.

V gene TRBV4-3 combines with J gene TRBJ1-1, with 9 nucleotides matching TRBD1. The CDR3 is made up of 17 amino acids. Trimming at V came to 1 base and at J to 6 bases, leaving 12 bases not matched to a gene. CDR1 LGHNA and CDR2 YSLEER come from the germline V gene. This CDR3 reads CASSQVPGTGTGAEAFF. The DNA for the CDR3 is TGCGCCAGCAGCCAAGTCCCTGGGACAGGGACGGGCGCTGAAGCTTTCTTT.

This rearrangement joins TRBV19 to TRBJ2-4; 7 nucleotides agree with TRBD1. The CDR3 consists of 12 residues. Germline CDR1 reads LNHDA; CDR2 reads SQIVND (reference sequence). Losses at the gene ends were 5 bases for V and 6 bases for J; bases not matched to a gene: 1. The CDR3, as DNA: TGTGCCAGTAGTGACAGGGCAAACATTCAGTACTTC. This encodes CASSDRANIQYF.

The rearrangement links TRBV5-1 to TRBJ1-3, with 7 bases identical to TRBD1. Germline V gene data show CDR1 as SGHRS and CDR2 as YFSETQ. V lost 4 bases, J lost 1 base, and 5 bases stayed unmatched. This CDR3 spans 15 amino acids. The CDR3 region is CASSVTGTSGNTIYF. CDR3 sequence (DNA): TGCGCCAGCAGCGTGACAGGGACGTCTGGAAACACCATATATTTT.

Many counts were recorded for this clonotype. The rearrangement uses TRBV7-3 and TRBJ1-5, with D possibly being TRBD1 (5 bases). In germline, CDR1 is SGHTA, CDR2 FQGTGA. The CDR3 consists of 18 residues. V shed 1 base and J shed 2 bases, with 18 bases lying between them. Here the CDR3 reads CASSLSERRGGGNQPQHF. CDR3 sequence (DNA): TGTGCCAGCAGCTTAAGTGAGAGGAGGGGAGGAGGCAATCAGCCCCAGCATTTT.

This clonotype was observed once. The chain combines TRBV4-3 with TRBJ2-7, with D possibly being TRBD1 (5 bases). Germline assignment: CDR1 LGHNA and CDR2 YSLEER. This CDR3 contains 15 residues. V was pared by 5 bases and J by 1 base, with 15 bases between. CDR3 DNA: TGCGCCAGCAGCTCAAGCCGGCAGGGATCCTACGAGCAGTACGTC. Its protein product is CASSSSRQGSYEQYV.

The chain combines TRBV20-1 with TRBJ2-7, with 8 bases identical to TRBD1. Germline lookup yields CDR1 DFQATT and CDR2 SNEGSKA (reference sequence). V was pared by 1 base and J by 3 bases, with 2 bases of the junction left unmatched. This CDR3 has 13 amino acids. The CDR3 region has the DNA TGCAGTGCTAGAGGCAGGGGGCACTACGAGCAGTACTTC. Its protein product is CSARGRGHYEQYF.

This clonotype was observed a few times. The genes are TRBV7-6 and TRBJ2-3, with D possibly matching TRBD2 (6 bases). The CDR3 is made up of 14 amino acids. V lost 8 bases to trimming and J lost 1 base, with 13 bases between them. Per the germline V gene, CDR1 is SGHVS and CDR2 is FNYEAQ. The CDR3: CASGGLERTDTQYF. CDR3 DNA: TGTGCCAGCGGGGGGTTGGAACGCACAGATACGCAGTATTTT.

This chain joins TRBV6-5 and TRBJ1-1, with a weak D call TRBD1 (6 bases). Between the trimmed V and J ends, which lost 5 bases and 0 bases, there was a span of 13 bases. CDR1 and CDR2 (germline): MNHEY, SVGAGI. The CDR3 has 15 amino acids. Here the CDR3 reads CASSKRGGLNTEAFF. CDR3 sequence (DNA): TGTGCCAGCAGTAAAAGGGGGGGGTTGAACACTGAAGCTTTCTTT.

There are many counts of this clonotype. This chain links TRBV10-3 with TRBJ2-3; 8 bases line up with TRBD1. V shed 3 bases, J shed 0 bases, and the junction held 2 bases outside the gene matches. CDR3 length equals 15 residues. Germline CDR1 and CDR2: ENHRY and SYGVKD. The CDR3 is CAISDTGGSTDTQYF. For the CDR3, the DNA is TGTGCCATCAGTGATACAGGGGGGAGCACAGATACGCAGTATTTT.

This clonotype was picked up a small number of times. The chain carries TRBV20-1 and TRBJ2-1; 7 nucleotides line up with TRBD2. The trim removed 6 bases at V and 4 bases at J, leaving 6 bases unmatched. This CDR3 region has 13 residues. Looked up from germline, CDR1 is DFQATT and CDR2 is SNEGSKA (reference sequence). Written as DNA, the CDR3 is TGCAGTGCCCTGCGGGGGACTTACAATGAGCAGTTCTTC. It translates to CSALRGTYNEQFF.

The chain combines TRBV20-1 with TRBJ2-3; maybe TRBD1 (5 bases). The CDR3 sequence is 17 residues long. Trimming shortened V by 1 base and J by 1 base, and 18 bases separated the two germline ends. The germline gives CDR1 DFQATT, CDR2 SNEGSKA (reference sequence). CDR3 in amino acids: CSARASGRVGGTDTQYF. The DNA of the CDR3 is TGCAGTGCTAGAGCATCAGGCAGGGTAGGGGGCACAGATACGCAGTATTTT.

The chain uses TRBV24-1 and TRBJ2-3; 8 nucleotides align to TRBD2. The CDR3 consists of 17 residues. Germline V gives CDR1 KGHDR, CDR2 SFDVKD. J lost 2 bases, V lost 3 bases, and 9 bases had no gene match. The CDR3 spells CATSDLRQAGDTDTQYF. Written as DNA, the CDR3 is TGTGCCACCAGTGATCTTCGGCAAGCGGGGGACACAGATACGCAGTATTTT.

This clonotype was detected many times. The V gene is TRBV12-3 or TRBV12-4, the J gene TRBJ2-2; D might be TRBD1 or TRBD2, each matching 5 bases. This CDR3 is built from 14 residues. Trimming stripped 3 bases from V and 4 bases from J, with 9 bases between. CDR3 sequence: CASSFGGSTGELFF. The CDR3 nucleotides read TGTGCCAGCAGTTTTGGGGGTAGCACCGGGGAGCTGTTTTTT.